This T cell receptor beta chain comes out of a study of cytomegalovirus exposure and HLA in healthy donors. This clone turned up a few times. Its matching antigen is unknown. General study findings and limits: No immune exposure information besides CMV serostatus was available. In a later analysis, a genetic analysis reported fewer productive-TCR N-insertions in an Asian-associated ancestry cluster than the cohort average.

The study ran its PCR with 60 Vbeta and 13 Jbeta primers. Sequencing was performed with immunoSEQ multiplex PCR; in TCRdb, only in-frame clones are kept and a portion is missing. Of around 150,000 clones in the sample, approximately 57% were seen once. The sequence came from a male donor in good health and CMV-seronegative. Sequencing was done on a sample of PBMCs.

DNA of the CDR3: TGTGCCAGCAGCATCCCGGGACACCGATTCTACTACAATGAGCAGTTCTTC. Amino acid sequence: CASSIPGHRFYYNEQFF. The chain recombines TRBV5-6 with TRBJ2-1; D may be TRBD1 (6 bases). CDR3 length: 17 residues. The ends were cut back, 4 bases at V and 3 bases at J, with 20 bases in the middle. From germline, CDR1 is SGHDT and CDR2 YYEEEE.